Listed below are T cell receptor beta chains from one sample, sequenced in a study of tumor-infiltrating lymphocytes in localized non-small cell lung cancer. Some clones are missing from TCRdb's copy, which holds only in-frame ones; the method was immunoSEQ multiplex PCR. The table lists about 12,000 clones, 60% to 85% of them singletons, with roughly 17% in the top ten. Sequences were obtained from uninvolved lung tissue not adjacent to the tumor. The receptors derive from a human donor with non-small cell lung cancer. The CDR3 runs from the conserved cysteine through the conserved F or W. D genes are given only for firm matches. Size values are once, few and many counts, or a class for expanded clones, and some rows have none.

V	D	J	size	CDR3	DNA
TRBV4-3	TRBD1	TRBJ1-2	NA	CASSQDPGGRGYGYTF	TGCGCCAGCAGCCAAGACCCAGGGGGCCGCGGCTATGGCTACACCTTC
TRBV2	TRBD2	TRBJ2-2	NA	CASSESGRASGELFF	TGTGCCAGCAGTGAGAGCGGGAGGGCGAGCGGGGAGCTGTTTTTT
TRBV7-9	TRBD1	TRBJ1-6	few	CASSRGQGNSPLHF	TGTGCCAGCAGCAGGGGACAGGGAAATTCACCCCTCCACTTT
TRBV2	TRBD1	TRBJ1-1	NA	CASSVIRGRATEAFF	TGTGCCAGCAGTGTCATCAGGGGGCGAGCGACTGAAGCTTTCTTT
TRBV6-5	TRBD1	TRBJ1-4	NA	CASSRPGQEKLFF	TGTGCCAGCTCGAGACCGGGACAGGAAAAACTGTTTTTT
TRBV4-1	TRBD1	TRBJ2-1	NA	CASSQGTGSYNEQFF	TGCGCCAGCAGCCAAGGGACAGGCTCCTACAATGAGCAGTTCTTC
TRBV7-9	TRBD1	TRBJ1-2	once	CASSFGQGSYTF	TGTGCCAGCAGCTTCGGACAGGGAAGCTACACCTTC
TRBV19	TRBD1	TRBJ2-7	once	CASSITGTAYEQYF	TGTGCCAGTAGTATTACCGGGACAGCTTACGAGCAGTACTTC
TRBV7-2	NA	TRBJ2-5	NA	CASSLYQETQYF	TGTGCCAGCAGCTTGTACCAAGAGACCCAGTACTTC
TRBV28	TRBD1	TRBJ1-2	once	CASSSQGTAFYGYTF	TGTGCCAGCAGTTCCCAAGGGACAGCTTTCTATGGCTACACCTTC
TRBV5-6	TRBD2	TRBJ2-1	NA	CASSLGEAGWNEQFF	TGTGCCAGCAGCTTGGGGGAAGCGGGGTGGAATGAGCAGTTCTTC
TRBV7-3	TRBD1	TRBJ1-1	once	CASSLGGQGGETEAFF	TGTGCCAGCAGCTTAGGCGGACAGGGGGGGGAAACTGAAGCTTTCTTT
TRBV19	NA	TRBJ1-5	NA	CASNPQGGNQPQHF	TGTGCCAGTAACCCACAGGGTGGCAATCAGCCCCAGCATTTT
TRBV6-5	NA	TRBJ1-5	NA	CASSSRDGPYQPQHF	TGTGCCAGCAGTTCTAGGGACGGACCCTATCAGCCCCAGCATTTT
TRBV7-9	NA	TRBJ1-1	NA	CASSLERDTEAFF	TGTGCCAGCAGCTTAGAGAGGGACACTGAAGCTTTCTTT
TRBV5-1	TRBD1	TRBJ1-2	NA	CASSLARDSGFTNYGYTF	TGCGCCAGCAGCTTAGCCAGGGACAGTGGATTCACCAACTATGGCTACACCTTC
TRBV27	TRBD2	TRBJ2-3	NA	CASSLRRGGVDTQYF	TGTGCCAGCAGTTTGCGGCGGGGGGGCGTGGATACGCAGTATTTT
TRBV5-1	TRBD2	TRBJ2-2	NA	CASSHLTSGEGGELFF	TGCGCCAGCAGCCACCTAACCAGCGGGGAAGGCGGGGAGCTGTTTTTT
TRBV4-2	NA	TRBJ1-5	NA	CASSQEWGTGGSFQPQHF	TGTGCCAGCAGCCAAGAATGGGGCACGGGAGGGTCGTTTCAGCCCCAGCATTTT
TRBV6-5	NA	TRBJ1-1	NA	CASSSLPQGRSAFF	TGTGCCAGCAGTTCACTACCACAGGGAAGATCAGCTTTCTTT
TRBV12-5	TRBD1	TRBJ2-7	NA	CASGSKIPGQVDYEQYF	TGTGCTAGTGGTTCCAAAATCCCGGGACAGGTGGACTACGAGCAGTACTTC
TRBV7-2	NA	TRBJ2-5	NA	CASSVKARGRGVEETQYF	TGTGCCAGCAGCGTGAAAGCGCGTGGGAGAGGGGTAGAAGAGACCCAGTACTTC
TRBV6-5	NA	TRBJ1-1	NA	CASSYTSNTEAFF	TGTGCCAGCAGTTATACGTCGAACACTGAAGCTTTCTTT
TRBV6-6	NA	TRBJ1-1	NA	CASTKDRNTEAFF	TGTGCCAGCACTAAGGACAGGAACACTGAAGCTTTCTTT
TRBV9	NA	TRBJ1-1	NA	CASRVTETTEAFF	TGTGCCAGCAGAGTGACAGAGACCACTGAAGCTTTCTTT
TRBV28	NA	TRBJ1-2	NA	CASSPRFDITYFGYTF	TGTGCCAGCAGTCCCCGCTTTGACATAACCTACTTTGGCTACACCTTC
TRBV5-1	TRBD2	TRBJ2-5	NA	CASSSGASGGPETQYF	TGCGCCAGCAGCTCGGGGGCTAGCGGGGGCCCAGAGACCCAGTACTTC
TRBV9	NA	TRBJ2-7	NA	CASSVGQGTAYEQYF	TGTGCCAGCAGCGTAGGTCAGGGGACGGCTTACGAGCAGTACTTC
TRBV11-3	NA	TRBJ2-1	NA	CASSPGRYSYNEQFF	TGTGCCAGCAGCCCCGGCCGATACTCCTACAATGAGCAGTTCTTC
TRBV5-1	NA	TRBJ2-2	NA	CASSLDFGGRNTGELFF	TGCGCCAGCAGCTTGGATTTCGGGGGGCGGAACACCGGGGAGCTGTTTTTT
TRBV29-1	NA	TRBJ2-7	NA	CSVDEGGDEQYF	TGCAGCGTTGATGAGGGGGGGGACGAGCAGTACTTC
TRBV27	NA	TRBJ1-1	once	CASSFTRQSDTEAFF	TGTGCCAGCAGTTTTACCCGACAGTCGGACACTGAAGCTTTCTTT
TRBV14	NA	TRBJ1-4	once	CASSQELGNEKLFF	TGTGCCAGCAGCCAAGAATTAGGGAATGAAAAACTGTTTTTT
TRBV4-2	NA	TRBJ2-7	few	CASSPGTTGRSFKQYF	TGTGCCAGCAGCCCCGGGACAACGGGAAGATCTTTCAAGCAGTACTTC
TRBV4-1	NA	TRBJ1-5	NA	CASSQDRNSNQPQHF	TGCGCCAGCAGCCAAGATAGGAATAGCAATCAGCCCCAGCATTTT
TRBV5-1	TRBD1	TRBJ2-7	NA	CASSGGTGAYEQYF	TGCGCCAGCAGCGGGGGGACAGGGGCTTACGAGCAGTACTTC
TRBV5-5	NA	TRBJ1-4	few	CASSLDLQRNEKLFF	TGTGCCAGCAGTTTGGACCTTCAGAGAAATGAAAAACTGTTTTTT
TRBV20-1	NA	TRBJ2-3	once	CSARIADTQYF	TGCAGTGCCCGTATAGCAGATACGCAGTATTTT
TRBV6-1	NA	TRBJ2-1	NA	CASIQGSYNEQFF	TGTGCCAGCATTCAGGGTTCCTACAATGAGCAGTTCTTC
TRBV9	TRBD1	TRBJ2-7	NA	CASSATGGVAYEQYF	TGTGCCAGCAGCGCAACAGGGGGCGTTGCCTACGAGCAGTACTTC
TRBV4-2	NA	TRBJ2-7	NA	CASSHQTGEQYF	TGTGCCAGCAGCCACCAGACCGGCGAGCAGTACTTC
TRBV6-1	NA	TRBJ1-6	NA	CASVGNNSPLHF	TGTGCCAGTGTAGGTAACAACTCACCCCTCCACTTT
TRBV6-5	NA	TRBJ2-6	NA	CASSYSATGANVLTF	TGTGCCAGCAGTTACTCGGCTACTGGGGCCAACGTCCTGACTTTC
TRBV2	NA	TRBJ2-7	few	CASSIPLSYEQYF	TGTGCCAGCAGCATTCCTCTCTCCTACGAGCAGTACTTC
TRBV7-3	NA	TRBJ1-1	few	CASSYQENTEAFF	TGTGCCAGCAGCTACCAGGAGAACACTGAAGCTTTCTTT
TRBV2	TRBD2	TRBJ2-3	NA	CASTGTTHLRGTDTQYF	TGTGCCAGCACCGGGACTACCCACCTTCGGGGCACAGATACGCAGTATTTT